The present entry profiles one T cell receptor beta chain with its context. Per germline, CDR1 LGHDT and CDR2 YNNKEL (reference sequence). The V gene end was trimmed by 6 bases and the J gene end by 12 bases; junction bases not matched to a gene: 17. This CDR3 has 15 residues. The data were produced by immunoSEQ multiplex PCR, yet TCRdb's version contains in-frame clones alone and is incomplete. The sample holds approximately 190,000 clones, roughly 84% seen once. This record comes from a study of blood T cell repertoires in COVID-19. Participant-reported clinical history was the basis for cohort assignment.

Sample: PBMCs or T cells enriched from blood (not recorded which). The rearrangement uses TRBV3-1 (or the pseudogene TRBV3-2) and TRBJ1-1, with 9 nucleotides matching TRBD1. The source is a woman under 40 who had been exposed to COVID-19. The CDR3 DNA reads as TGTGCCAGCAGACCACAGGGGGCGGGATTAGAGGAACCTTTCTTT. It codes for CASRPQGAGLEEPFF.